The present TCR beta chain was sequenced within a study of T cell changes during pregnancy in multiple sclerosis. This table comes from immunoSEQ multiplex PCR, and its TCRdb copy is limited to in-frame clones, with some not included. The sample lists about 79,000 clones; 80% to 95% were seen once. This receptor was identified in a female donor with multiple sclerosis, enrolled in a pregnancy study. The sequences come from CD4+ T cells from peripheral blood mononuclear cells, collected in the second trimester of pregnancy.

CDR3 sequence: CASSLGDRVGDEQFF. The CDR3 nucleotides read TGTGCCAGCAGCTTAGGGGACAGGGTAGGCGATGAGCAGTTCTTC. This chain joins TRBV7-9 and TRBJ2-1; 9 positions agree with TRBD1. The V gene end was trimmed by 1 base and the J gene end by 8 bases; junction bases not matched to a gene: 6. The CDR3 spans 15 residues. CDR1 SEHNR and CDR2 FQNEAQ come from the germline V gene (reference sequence).